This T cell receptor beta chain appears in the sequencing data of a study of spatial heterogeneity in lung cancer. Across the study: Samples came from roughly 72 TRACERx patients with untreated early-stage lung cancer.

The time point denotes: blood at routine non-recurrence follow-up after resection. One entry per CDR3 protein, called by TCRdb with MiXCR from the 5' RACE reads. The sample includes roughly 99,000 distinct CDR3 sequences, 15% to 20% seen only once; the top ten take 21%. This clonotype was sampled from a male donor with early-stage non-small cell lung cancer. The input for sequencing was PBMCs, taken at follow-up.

The DNA of the CDR3 is TGCAGCGTCAGAAGTGGCTCCTATAATTCACCCCTCCACTTT. Protein: CSVRSGSYNSPLHF. The chain uses TRBV29-1 and TRBJ1-6; D gene ambiguous. There are 14 residues in the CDR3. The V gene lost 6 bases and the J gene lost 0 bases, with 9 bases spanning the gap. In germline, CDR1 is SQVTM, CDR2 ANQGSEA.